These 17 T cell receptor beta chains came from one sample sequenced in a study of blood T cells in healthy people across ages. It was with a sample-barcoded 5' primer and a J-beta primer mix that a second PCR of roughly 6 to 12 cycles was run. TCRdb analysed the 5' RACE reads with MiXCR anew, one entry per CDR3 protein. The table has hundreds of thousands of distinct CDR3 sequences, 56% seen once. Source material: blood. These receptor sequences come from a man between 35 and 55 years old in good health.

To note about this clonotype: An end of the junction differs from the germline gene, which may be a read error. The V gene is TRBV10-2, the J gene TRBJ2-1; D not certain. The CDR3 sequence is 11 residues long. Per the germline V gene, CDR1 is WSHSY and CDR2 is SAAADI. The CDR3 protein is CASSEGNEQFF. In nucleotides, the CDR3 is TGTGCCAGCAGTGAAGGCAATGAGCAGTTCTTC.

Only a few counts were recorded for this clonotype. The genes are TRBV20-1 and TRBJ2-5; D is undetermined. The end of the DNA is better explained by TRBJ2-7, so the J call may be wrong. The CDR3 is 17 amino acids. Germline CDR1 reads DFQATT; CDR2 reads SNEGSKA (reference sequence). CDR3 in amino acids: CSARGTLGFGIKDEQYF. The CDR3 DNA is TGCAGTGCTAGGGGCACCCTAGGGTTTGGTATAAAGGACGAGCAGTACTTC.

V gene TRBV20-1 combines with J gene TRBJ2-5; TRBD1 aligns across 7 bases. The DNA end favors TRBJ2-7, so the J call may be wrong. CDR1 and CDR2 (germline): DFQATT, SNEGSKA (reference sequence). The CDR3 totals 14 residues. CDR3: CSANPNRGSYEQYF. The CDR3 coding sequence is TGCAGTGCTAACCCAAACAGGGGTAGCTACGAGCAGTACTTC.

This sequence joins TRBV10-3 and TRBJ1-2; no clear D. V was shortened by 2 bases and J by 0 bases, with 4 bases between the two germline ends. The CDR3 covers 13 residues. Germline V gene lookup returns CDR1 ENHRY and CDR2 SYGVKD. CDR3 DNA: TGTGCCATCAGTGAGGCAACTAACTATGGCTACACCTTC. It codes for CAISEATNYGYTF.

This clonotype was counted between two and nine times. The V gene is TRBV20-1, the J gene TRBJ2-5; TRBD1 agrees at 7 bases. Germline CDR1 DFQATT, CDR2 SNEGSKA (reference sequence). The CDR3 runs to 15 residues. Germline trimming cut 6 bases from V and 1 base from J; bases unmatched to any gene: 11. In nucleotides, the CDR3 is TGCAGTGCCACAGGGGACAGAGAACCCCAAGAGACCCAGTACTTC. Its translation is CSATGDREPQETQYF.

The chain employs TRBV7-2 and TRBJ2-5, with D possibly being TRBD2 (5 bases). The end of the DNA fits TRBJ2-7 better, so the J call may be wrong. CDR1 is SGHTA and CDR2 is FQGNSA in the germline V gene. There are 17 residues in the CDR3. CDR3 bases: TGTGCCAGCAGACCCGATGGAGGCCTAGGAGGAGATTACGAGCAGTACTTC. This gives the protein CASRPDGGLGGDYEQYF.

CDR3 in DNA: TGTGCCAGCTCACCGGGACTAGCCCACCGAGCCGCACAGTACTTC. Protein product: CASSPGLAHRAAQYF. The V call is TRBV18, the J call TRBJ2-4, with 9 bases lining up with TRBD2. This CDR3 is built from 15 residues. With V trimmed by 3 bases and J by 13 bases, 13 bases remained unmatched. Looked up from germline, CDR1 is KGHSH and CDR2 is LQKENI. Drawing the rest from reference TRBV18 and TRBJ2-4, the complete variable domain is NAGVMQNPRHLVRRRGQEARLRCSPMKGHSHVYWYRQLPEEGLKFMVYLQKENIIDESGMPKERFSAEFPKEGPSILRIQQVVRGDSAAYFCASSPGLAHRAAQYFGAGTRLSVL.

The chain carries TRBV20-1 and TRBJ1-1; D not resolved. CDR1 is DFQATT and CDR2 is SNEGSKA in the germline V gene (reference sequence). The CDR3 spans 11 residues. CDR3 protein: CRIKKGTEAFF. The CDR3 nucleotides are TGCAGGATTAAGAAGGGCACTGAAGCTTTCTTT.

The chain has TRBV27 and TRBJ1-5; D remains unclear. Germline V gives CDR1 MNHEY, CDR2 SMNVEV (reference sequence). The V gene lost 8 bases and the J gene lost 4 bases, with 18 bases spanning the gap. This CDR3 region has 15 residues. DNA for the CDR3: TGTGCCAGCCGGTCCGTGGGCGCGGGGAATCAGCCCCAGCATTTT. Amino acids: CASRSVGAGNQPQHF.

The chain's CDR3 is CASRGQGFNEQFF. CDR3 nucleotides: TGTGCCAGCAGGGGACAGGGGTTCAATGAGCAGTTCTTC. The rearrangement joins TRBV11-3 to TRBJ2-1; 10 bases are shared with TRBD1. Germline loops: CDR1 SGHNT, CDR2 YENEEA. The ends lost 6 bases at V and 6 bases at J; junction bases unmatched: 2. The CDR3 consists of 13 residues.

The genes are TRBV6-2 or TRBV6-3 and TRBJ1-1, with D perhaps TRBD1 (5 bases). From germline, CDR1 is MNHEY and CDR2 SVGEGT. V lost 7 bases to trimming and J lost 3 bases, with 15 bases between them. The CDR3 has 14 residues. The CDR3 nucleotides are TGTGCCAGCATCATAGCGGGGGGTTACACTGAAGCTTTCTTT. This translates into CASIIAGGYTEAFF.

The rearrangement joins TRBV24-1 to TRBJ2-5; 11 bases are shared with TRBD1. The CDR3 contains 15 residues. V lost 5 bases and J lost 2; bases outside the gene matches: 3. CDR1 KGHDR and CDR2 SFDVKD come from the germline V gene. CDR3 DNA: TGTGCCACCAGTGGAGGGGACAGGGGGCAAGAGACCCAGTACTTC. It specifies CATSGGDRGQETQYF.

V and J are TRBV20-1 and TRBJ2-3; 10 bases map to TRBD1. This CDR3 has 16 amino acids. Germline CDR1 is DFQATT and CDR2 is SNEGSKA (reference sequence). Trimming removed 5 bases from V and 0 bases from J; junction bases left unmatched: 8. The CDR3 DNA reads TGCAGTGCTGATCTGGACAGGGGGTTTAGCACAGATACGCAGTATTTT. Its translation is CSADLDRGFSTDTQYF.

The chain uses TRBV11-3 and TRBJ2-7; 9 bases map to TRBD1. The ends lost 5 bases at V and 3 bases at J; junction bases unmatched: 5. The CDR3 extends over 14 amino acids. Germline V gene sequence: CDR1 SGHNT, CDR2 YENEEA. CDR3 sequence reads: CASSPATGGYEQYF. Written as DNA, the CDR3 is TGTGCCAGCAGCCCAGCGACAGGGGGCTACGAGCAGTACTTC.

This sequence joins TRBV3-1 and TRBJ2-3; D is perhaps TRBD1 (5 bases). There are 15 residues in the CDR3. V was clipped by 1 base and J by 6 bases, with 14 bases between them. Per germline, CDR1 LGHDT and CDR2 YNNKEL (reference sequence). DNA for the CDR3: TGTGCCAGCAGCCAAGTAGGCCAGGGTGGGGATACGCAGTATTTT. Amino acids: CASSQVGQGGDTQYF.

This chain connects TRBV15 to TRBJ2-5, with 8 bases aligning to TRBD2. The tail of the sequence fits TRBJ2-7 better, so the J call may be wrong. Germline CDR1 LNHNV, CDR2 YYDKDF (reference sequence). The CDR3 runs to 16 residues. The CDR3 DNA reads TGTGCCACCAGCAAAATGGGGGGAGCGGGAGAACCCGAGCAGTACTTC. The encoded protein is CATSKMGGAGEPEQYF.

Remarks on this clonotype: An end of the junction differs from the germline gene, which may be a read error. This rearrangement joins TRBV4-3 to TRBJ2-1; 8 bases match TRBD2. CDR1 and CDR2 (germline): LGHNA, YSLEER. The CDR3 is made up of 16 amino acids. CDR3 in amino acids: CASSQGLATAYNGQFF. Here the CDR3 DNA reads TGCGCCAGCAGCCAAGGACTAGCGACCGCTTACAATGGGCAGTTCTTC.